The sample holds many counts of the clone carrying this T cell receptor beta chain. What it recognizes is unknown. This CDR3 comprises 12 residues. Germline CDR1 reads SGHTA; CDR2 reads FQGTGA. The germline V and J ends were trimmed by 3 bases and 5 bases, with 7 bases remaining between them. The sample comes from a study of CD8+CD57+ T cells in acquired aplastic anemia. Study in general: Sorted CD4+ and CD8+ cell DNA averaged around 3.3 ug. Researchers reported that healthy donors averaged roughly 11 million reads for CD4+ cells.

Study observations and caveats: Levels of CD8+ Simpson's diversity were not significantly distinct in patients versus controls. The study identified roughly 31 CD8+ CDR3 sequences shared by patients and controls.

Researchers used genomic DNA as the template to profile TCR beta VDJ and CDR3. A single record per CDR3 protein comes from TCRdb applying MiXCR to the reads. The data contain approximately 98,000 distinct CDR3 sequences, about half of them seen just once; the ten biggest clones take up about 32%. The chain couples TRBV7-3 to TRBJ1-1; D unclear. The sequenced sample was sorted CD4+, CD8+, or CD8+CD57+ T cells (not recorded which) from PBMCs. The TCR originated in a human donor in good health, serving as a control. As DNA, the CDR3 is TGTGCCAGCAGCTTTATGAGTACTGAAGCTTTCTTT. Translation: CASSFMSTEAFF.